This T cell receptor (beta chain) comes out of a study of regulatory T cells in long-lasting Graves disease. Findings of the study overall: Shared public clonotypes totalled 2,741 in persistent patients, compared with roughly 970 in new patients. Persistent-disease Graves' patients showed less TCR diversity than new cases.

Arm-PCR of CDR3 regions and iRepertoire HTBI primers were used to build TCR beta libraries. In TCRdb, the multiplex PCR reads were re-called with MiXCR into one record per CDR3 protein. Altogether a few hundred thousand distinct CDR3 sequences are present, 22% being singletons, with the ten largest covering about 56%. There are 13 residues in the CDR3. J gave up 6 bases and V 4 bases, and 4 bases lay outside the gene matches. Germline CDR1 reads KGHSH; CDR2 reads LQKENI. In regard to this clonotype: The antigen is undetermined.

Time point specified: persistent/refractory GD, antithyroid drugs over 5 years with positive TRAb. PBMC RNA served as the TCR library source. The patient group derived from an endocrinology department in Xi'an, China. The specimen comprised peripheral blood mononuclear cells (PBMCs), sampled when the disease was refractory, from a patient treated with antithyroid drugs. The clonotype comes from a female donor with Graves disease. The V and J genes are TRBV18 and TRBJ1-2, with 8 bases fitting TRBD1. This CDR3 reads CASSQQGEDGYTF. CDR3 coding DNA: TGTGCCAGCTCACAACAGGGGGAAGATGGCTACACCTTC. The full variable domain, with the rest looked up from reference TRBV18 and TRBJ1-2, is NAGVMQNPRHLVRRRGQEARLRCSPMKGHSHVYWYRQLPEEGLKFMVYLQKENIIDESGMPKERFSAEFPKEGPSILRIQQVVRGDSAAYFCASSQQGEDGYTFGSGTRLTVV.